This entry concerns a single TCR beta chain. Its target is unknown. This record belongs to a study of T cell responses to AZD1222 COVID-19 vaccine. Findings and limits, study-wide: Possibly, clonal diversity was underestimated; donors were largely white British and included more females. Elevations in Spike-specific TCR breadth and depth followed administration of two AZD1222 doses. AZD1222 recipients seropositive at baseline numbered only six or seven. Spike was spanned by vaccine-associated CD4 TCRs, which were dominant at 160-218 and 743-854.

This table comes from immunoSEQ multiplex PCR, and its TCRdb copy is limited to in-frame clones, with some not included. The data contain more than 100,000 clones, about 90% of them seen just once; the ten biggest clones take up 1.5% to 2%. CDR1 and CDR2 from the germline V gene are SGHRS and YFSETQ. With 4 bases removed from V and 9 bases from J, the gap between germline ends came to 14 bases. The CDR3 has 14 residues. V is TRBV5-1 and J is TRBJ1-6, with D possibly being TRBD1 (5 bases). The sample here was peripheral blood, taken 28 days after the second AZD1222 dose. The TCR originated in an adult who received the AZD1222 COVID-19 vaccine. CDR3 coding DNA: TGCGCCAGCAGCCTCCGGGAAAGGGGTTCACCCCTCCACTTT. It encodes CASSLRERGSPLHF. Together with reference TRBV5-1 and TRBJ1-6, the CDR3 gives the full variable domain: KAGVTQTPRYLIKTRGQQVTLSCSPISGHRSVSWYQQTPGQGLQFLFEYFSETQRNKGNFPGRFSGRQFSNSRSEMNVSTLELGDSALYLCASSLRERGSPLHFGNGTRLTVT.